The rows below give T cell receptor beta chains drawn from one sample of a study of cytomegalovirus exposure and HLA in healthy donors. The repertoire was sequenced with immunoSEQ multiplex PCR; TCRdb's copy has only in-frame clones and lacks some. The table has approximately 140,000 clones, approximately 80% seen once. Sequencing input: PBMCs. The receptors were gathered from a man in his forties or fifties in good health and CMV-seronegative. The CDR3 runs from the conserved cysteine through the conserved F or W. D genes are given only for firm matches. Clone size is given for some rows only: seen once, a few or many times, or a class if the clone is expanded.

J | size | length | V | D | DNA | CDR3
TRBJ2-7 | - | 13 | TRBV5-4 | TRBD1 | TGTGCCAGCAGCTATGGACAGGCGGAGGAGCAGTACTTC | CASSYGQAEEQYF
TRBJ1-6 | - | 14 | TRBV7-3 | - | TGTGCCAGCAGCGCCGACAACTATAATTCACCCCTCCACTTT | CASSADNYNSPLHF
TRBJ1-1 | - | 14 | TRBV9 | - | TGTGCCAGCAGCGTAGTAGGGGGGGACACTGAAGCTTTCTTT | CASSVVGGDTEAFF
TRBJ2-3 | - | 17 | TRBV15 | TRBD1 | TGTGCCACCAGCAGCCTGAGACAGGGCCTTAACACAGATACGCAGTATTTT | CATSSLRQGLNTDTQYF
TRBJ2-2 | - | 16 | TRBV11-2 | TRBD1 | TGTGCCAGCAGCTTGACGGACAGGGTCGGCACCGGGGAGCTGTTTTTT | CASSLTDRVGTGELFF
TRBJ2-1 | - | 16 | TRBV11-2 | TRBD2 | TGTGCCAGCAGCTTAGATCCGGGACTAGCTTGGAATGAGCAGTTCTTC | CASSLDPGLAWNEQFF
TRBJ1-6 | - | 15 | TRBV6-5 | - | TGTGCCAGCAGTTATAGTGGCTCCTATAATTCACCCCTCCACTTT | CASSYSGSYNSPLHF
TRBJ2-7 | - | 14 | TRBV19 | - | TGTGCCAGTAGTATCGGGTGGGAGACGTACGAGCAGTACTTC | CASSIGWETYEQYF
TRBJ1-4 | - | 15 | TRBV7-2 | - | TGTGCCAGCAGCTTAGTGGGGGGAGGATTAGAAAAACTGTTTTTT | CASSLVGGGLEKLFF
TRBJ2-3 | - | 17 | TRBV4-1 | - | TGCGCCAGCAGCCATTCAGTAGCCCTATCACGGACAGATACGCAGTATTTT | CASSHSVALSRTDTQYF
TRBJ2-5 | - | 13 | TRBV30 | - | TGTGCCTGGAACCCCCAGATACAAGAGACCCAGTACTTC | CAWNPQIQETQYF
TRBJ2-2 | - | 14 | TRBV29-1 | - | TGCAGCGTTGGCGGGGGCGTCGACACCGGGGAGCTGTTTTTT | CSVGGGVDTGELFF
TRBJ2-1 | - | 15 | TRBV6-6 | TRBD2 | TGTGCCAGCAGTCTTACTAGCGGGGCCTACAATGAGCAGTTCTTC | CASSLTSGAYNEQFF
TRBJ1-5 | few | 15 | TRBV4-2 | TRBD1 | TGTGCCAGCAGCCAAGAAGGACAGGCGCCTGGGCCCCAGCATTTT | CASSQEGQAPGPQHF
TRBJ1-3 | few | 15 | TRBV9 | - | TGTGCCAGCAGCGTAGCCGGGACATCCGGAAACACCATATATTTT | CASSVAGTSGNTIYF
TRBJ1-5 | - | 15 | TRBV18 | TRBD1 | TGTGCCAGCTCACCCGGGACAGGGGGCCCTCAGCCCCAGCATTTT | CASSPGTGGPQPQHF
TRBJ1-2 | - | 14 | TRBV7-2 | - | TGTGCCAGCAGCTTCAATAAGGCAGGATATGGCTACACCTTC | CASSFNKAGYGYTF
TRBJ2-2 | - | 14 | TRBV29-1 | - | TGCAGCGTTGAATTGGTTGCCGCGACCGGGGAGCTGTTTTTT | CSVELVAATGELFF
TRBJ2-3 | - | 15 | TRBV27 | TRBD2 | TGTGCCAGCAGTTCCCTAGCGGGGGGGTTAAATACGCAGTATTTT | CASSSLAGGLNTQYF
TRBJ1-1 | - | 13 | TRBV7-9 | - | TGTGCCAGCAGCACCACGACAGATTCTGAAGCTTTCTTT | CASSTTTDSEAFF
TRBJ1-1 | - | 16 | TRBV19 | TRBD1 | TGTGCCAGTAGTAAGGGACAGGGGGCAGCGAACACTGAAGCTTTCTTT | CASSKGQGAANTEAFF
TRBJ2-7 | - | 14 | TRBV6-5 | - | TGTGCCAGCAGTTACTCTAGCGGTGGGTACGAGCAGTACTTC | CASSYSSGGYEQYF
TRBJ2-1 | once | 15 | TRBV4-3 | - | TGCGCCAGCAGTCAAGATTCGTCACGGTACAATGAGCAGTTCTTC | CASSQDSSRYNEQFF
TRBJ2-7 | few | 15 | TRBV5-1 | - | TGCGCCAGCAGCTTATCCTACGGGGGTTTCTACGAGCAGTACTTC | CASSLSYGGFYEQYF
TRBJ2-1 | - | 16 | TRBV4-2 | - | TGTGCCAGCAGCCAGCTAAGAGAGGGACTTAGGAATGAGCAGTTCTTC | CASSQLREGLRNEQFF